This TCR beta chain was captured in a study of neurological immune-mediated disorders (dated by TCRdb to between 2019 and 2020). Notes on the research overall: The study compared peripheral blood TCR-beta repertoires of HTLV-I-associated myelopathy (HAM/TSP) patients, multiple sclerosis patients and healthy controls using UMI-based sequencing. Alongside PBMC samples, the set of 106 TCR-beta libraries contained longitudinal samples, technical triplicates, and paired CD4+ and CD8+ T-cell subsets that had been sorted. The cohort was made up of approximately 69 subjects, consisting of around 15 HAM/TSP patients, around 35 multiple sclerosis patients and 20 healthy controls. Results and caveats for the whole study, not just this receptor: No identical CDR3 amino acid sequences were found to be shared among expanded clones across subjects, suggesting that TCR-beta repertoires were private in all groups. TCR clonal expansion was greatest in HAM/TSP patients and smallest in MS patients, who ranked below even healthy controls.

Healthy controls were blood bank volunteers in Maryland, USA. For the unsorted PBMC libraries, 2 million PBMCs were stored in RNAlater at -80 degrees C until RNA extraction and were used to generate the libraries. Peripheral blood underwent Ficoll-Hypaque density gradient centrifugation to isolate PBMCs, which were then cryopreserved in liquid nitrogen. cDNA was synthesized by template-switch 5'RACE using a primer carrying a 10-nucleotide random unique molecular identifier by which each TCR transcript was tagged. Every sequencing run covered 15-18 subjects and yielded more than 170 million TCR-beta sequences. The RNeasy kit was used for extraction of total RNA. The KAPA Real-time Library Amplification kit was used to amplify TCR-beta VDJ regions with primers for the TCR constant region and the 5'RACE anchor. A first PCR added sample indexes and Illumina adaptors, and a second PCR then raised library yield. After purification with Ampure beads, the TCR product of roughly 650 bp was size-selected on a 2% E-gel SizeSelection system. Before pooling, libraries had their quality checked on a Bioanalyzer, their concentration measured with Qubit, and their quantity determined with the Kapa Library Quantification kit. An Illumina HiSeq 2500 sequenced the libraries paired-end 2 x 150 bp. To increase sequence diversity, about 25-31% phiX was spiked into each library pool. As for the original processing: Quality-filtered reads were processed with the UMI-based MiGEC pipeline, which removed over 80% of raw TCR sequences during error correction. VDJ genes were aligned to IMGT germline references, and each clonotype was defined by a unique CDR3 amino acid sequence together with V-J genes. Clonal expansion, Shannon diversity and CDR3 relatedness were evaluated with VDJtools (CalcPairwiseDistances, ClusterSamples), while phylogenetic trees were built in CLCbio workbench. Using coefficient-of-variation modelling across technical triplicates, the study counted a clone as expanded if it had at least 8 unique UMIs. TCRdb itself trimmed the public reads at Q25 with fastp, ran MiXCR and retained productive beta chains. Every CDR3 protein is listed once, alongside the most common genes and DNA of its rows. V and J calls and clone size were set by TCRdb, not the authors. In all, the sample holds fewer than 35,000 distinct CDR3 sequences, and approximately 4.3% of those were seen once. Under 25% of the sample is taken by the ten largest.

This clonotype was seen repeatedly, ten times or more. Its recognized antigen is unknown. The sample holds no much larger clone one base away, and base qualities are not on file. For CDR1 and CDR2, the germline V gene (reference sequence) lists DFQATT and SNEGSKA. Spanning cysteine to phenylalanine, the CDR3 consists of 11 amino acids. The CDR3 DNA has 33 bases and is translated from base 1. At the junction V is shortened by 2 bases and J by 11 bases; bases outside the gene matches: 6. The chain was built from TRBV20-1 and TRBJ2-7; 7 bases in the middle match TRBD1. Sequenced material: PBMCs. The sequence was obtained from a man aged 18 to 30 in good health. The bases read TGCAGTGCTAGATGGGGGACAGCCGAGTACTTC. It is translated as CSARWGTAEYF.